The sequence of this TCR beta chain was determined in a study of cytomegalovirus exposure and HLA in healthy donors. This clone is a singleton in its sample. CDR1 and CDR2 (germline): SQVTM, ANQGSEA. V gave up 4 bases and J gave up 2 bases; unmatched junction bases: 5. CDR3 length equals 16 residues. The primer mix had 60 Vbeta and 13 Jbeta primers. The data were produced by immunoSEQ multiplex PCR, yet TCRdb's version contains in-frame clones alone and is incomplete. The profile shows approximately 200,000 clones, around 77% of them singletons. Material for sequencing was PBMCs. The clonotype was recovered from a woman younger than 35 in good health and CMV-seronegative. This chain links TRBV29-1 with TRBJ2-2, with 12 positions matching TRBD1. The CDR3 spells CSVAGTGGSNTGELFF. CDR3 in DNA: TGCAGCGTTGCCGGGACAGGGGGCTCAAACACCGGGGAGCTGTTTTTT.